This T cell receptor beta chain is drawn from a study of T-cell memory formation after mild COVID-19. In this sample, this clonotype turned up many times. TCRdb fed the 5' RACE reads into MiXCR, producing one record per CDR3 protein. The sample lists 300,000 or so distinct CDR3 sequences; less than 20% were seen once. Germline CDR1 is MNHNS and CDR2 is SASEGT. V was cut by 7 bases and J by 1 base, with 11 bases left in between. The CDR3 spans 15 residues. The sequencing sample was made of PBMCs or a T cell subset sorted from them (not recorded which). The TCR sequence derives from a man younger than 35 who had mild COVID-19 (a few samples of this study predate the infection). Cell type and time point are not known. The chain carries TRBV6-1 and TRBJ2-6; D not resolved. The CDR3 here is CASTPPRSGANVLTF. In DNA, the CDR3 is TGTGCCAGCACCCCGCCCCGGTCTGGGGCCAACGTCCTGACTTTC.